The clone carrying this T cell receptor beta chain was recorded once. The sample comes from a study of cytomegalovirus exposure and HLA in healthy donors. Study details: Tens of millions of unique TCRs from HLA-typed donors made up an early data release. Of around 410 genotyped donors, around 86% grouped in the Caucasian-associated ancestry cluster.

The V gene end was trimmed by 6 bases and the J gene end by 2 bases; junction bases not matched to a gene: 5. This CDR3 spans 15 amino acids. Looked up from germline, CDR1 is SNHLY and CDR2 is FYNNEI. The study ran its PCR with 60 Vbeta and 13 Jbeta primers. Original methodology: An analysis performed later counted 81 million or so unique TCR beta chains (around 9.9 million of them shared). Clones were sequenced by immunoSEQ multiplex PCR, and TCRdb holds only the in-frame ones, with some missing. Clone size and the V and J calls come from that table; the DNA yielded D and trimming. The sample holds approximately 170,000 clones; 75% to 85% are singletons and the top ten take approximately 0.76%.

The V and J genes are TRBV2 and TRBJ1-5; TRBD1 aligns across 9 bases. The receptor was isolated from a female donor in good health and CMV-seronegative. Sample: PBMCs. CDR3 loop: CASSRTGARNQPQHF. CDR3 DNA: TGTGCCAGCAGCCGGACAGGGGCACGCAATCAGCCCCAGCATTTT.